This TCR beta chain is drawn from a study of cytomegalovirus exposure and HLA in healthy donors. Overall study results and limits: The authors later linked a missense DCLRE1C variant to TCR beta V- and J-gene trimming.

In regard to this clone: Antigen unknown.

V shed 2 bases, J shed 3 bases, and the junction held 4 bases outside the gene matches. The CDR3 sequence is 15 residues long. Germline values: CDR1 SGHKS, CDR2 YYEKEE (reference sequence). Both 60 Vbeta primers and 13 Jbeta primers went into the PCR. Profiled with immunoSEQ multiplex PCR; TCRdb holds only in-frame clones, not every one. The sample lists 150,000 to 200,000 clones; 65% to 80% were seen once. Although they were nominally healthy when sampled, donors likely had unrecorded immune exposures. The TCR originated in a male donor in good health and CMV-seronegative. Sequenced sample: PBMCs. The gene calls are TRBV5-5 and TRBJ2-7; TRBD2 aligns across 11 bases. Written as DNA, the CDR3 is TGTGCCAGCAGCTTAGGGACTAGCGGTTTCTACGAGCAGTACTTC. It is translated as CASSLGTSGFYEQYF.